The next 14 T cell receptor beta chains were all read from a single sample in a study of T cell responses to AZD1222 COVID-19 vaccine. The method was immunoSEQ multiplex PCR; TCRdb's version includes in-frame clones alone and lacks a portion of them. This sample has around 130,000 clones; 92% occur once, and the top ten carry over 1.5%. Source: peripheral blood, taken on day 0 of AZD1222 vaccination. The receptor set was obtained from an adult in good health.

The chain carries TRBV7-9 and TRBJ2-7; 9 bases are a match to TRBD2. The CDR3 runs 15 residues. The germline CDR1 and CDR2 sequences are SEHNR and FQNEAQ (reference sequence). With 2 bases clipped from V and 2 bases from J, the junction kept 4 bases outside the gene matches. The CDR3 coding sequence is TGTGCCAGCAGCTTATGGGTAGCGGGGGCCTACGAGCAGTACTTC. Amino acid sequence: CASSLWVAGAYEQYF.

CDR3 sequence reads: CASSPPDTSGEQYF. CDR3 in DNA: TGTGCCAGCTCACCACCGGACACCTCGGGTGAGCAGTACTTC. The chain carries TRBV18 and TRBJ2-7, with TRBD1 as a possible D gene (5 bases). CDR3 length equals 14 residues. V shed 0 bases and J shed 7 bases, with 13 bases lying between them. CDR1 KGHSH and CDR2 LQKENI come from the germline V gene.

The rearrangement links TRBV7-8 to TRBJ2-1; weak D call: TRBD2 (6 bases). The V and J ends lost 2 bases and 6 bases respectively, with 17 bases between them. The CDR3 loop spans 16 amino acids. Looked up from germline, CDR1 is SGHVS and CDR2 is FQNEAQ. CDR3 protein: CASSLTSRDSPNEQFF. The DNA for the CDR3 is TGTGCCAGCAGCTTAACGTCCCGGGACTCGCCCAATGAGCAGTTCTTC.

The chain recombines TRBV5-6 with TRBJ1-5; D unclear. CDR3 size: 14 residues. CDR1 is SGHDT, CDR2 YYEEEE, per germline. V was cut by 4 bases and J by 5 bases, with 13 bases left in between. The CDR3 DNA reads TGTGCCAGCAGCCTAATGGCATCGGATCAGCCCCAGCATTTT. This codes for CASSLMASDQPQHF. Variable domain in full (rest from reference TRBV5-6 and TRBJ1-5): DAGVTQSPTHLIKTRGQQVTLRCSPKSGHDTVSWYQQALGQGPQFIFQYYEEEERQRGNFPDRFSGHQFPNYSSELNVNALLLGDSALYLCASSLMASDQPQHFGDGTRLSIL.

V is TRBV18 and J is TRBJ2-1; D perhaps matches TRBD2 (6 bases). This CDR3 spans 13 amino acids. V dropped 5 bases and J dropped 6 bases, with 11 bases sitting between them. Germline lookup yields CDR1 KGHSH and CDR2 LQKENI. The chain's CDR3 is CASSARTTNEQFF. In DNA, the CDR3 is TGTGCCAGCTCAGCGAGGACTACCAATGAGCAGTTCTTC.

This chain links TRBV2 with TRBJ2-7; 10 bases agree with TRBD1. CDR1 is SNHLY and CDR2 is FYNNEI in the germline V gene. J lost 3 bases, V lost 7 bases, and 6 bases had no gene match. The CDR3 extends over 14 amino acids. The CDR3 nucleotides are TGTGCCAGCATTGGGGACAGGGGAGGCTACGAGCAGTACTTC. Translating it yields CASIGDRGGYEQYF.

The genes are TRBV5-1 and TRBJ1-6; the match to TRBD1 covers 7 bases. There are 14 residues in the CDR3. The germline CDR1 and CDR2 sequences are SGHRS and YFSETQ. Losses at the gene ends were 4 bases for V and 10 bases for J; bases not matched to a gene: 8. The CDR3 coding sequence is TGCGCCAGCAGCGTTGGGACAGAGAACTCACCCCTCCACTTT. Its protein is CASSVGTENSPLHF.

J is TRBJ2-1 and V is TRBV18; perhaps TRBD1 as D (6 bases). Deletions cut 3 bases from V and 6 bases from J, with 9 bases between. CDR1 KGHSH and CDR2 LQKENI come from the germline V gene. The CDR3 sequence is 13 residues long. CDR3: CASSPPDSNEQFF. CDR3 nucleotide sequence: TGTGCCAGCTCACCGCCGGACAGCAATGAGCAGTTCTTC.

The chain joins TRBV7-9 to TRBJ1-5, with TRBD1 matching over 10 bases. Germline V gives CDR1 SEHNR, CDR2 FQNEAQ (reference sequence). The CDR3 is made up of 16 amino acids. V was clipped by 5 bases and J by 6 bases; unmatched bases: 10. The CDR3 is CASSIGQGGSGQPQHF. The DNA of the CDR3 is TGTGCCAGCAGCATTGGACAGGGGGGGAGTGGTCAGCCCCAGCATTTT.

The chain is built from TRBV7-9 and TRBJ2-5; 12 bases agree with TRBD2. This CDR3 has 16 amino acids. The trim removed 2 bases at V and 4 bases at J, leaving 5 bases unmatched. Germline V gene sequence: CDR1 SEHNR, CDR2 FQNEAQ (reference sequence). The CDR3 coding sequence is TGTGCCAGCAGCTTACAGGGACTAGCGGGTAGAGAGACCCAGTACTTC. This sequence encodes CASSLQGLAGRETQYF.

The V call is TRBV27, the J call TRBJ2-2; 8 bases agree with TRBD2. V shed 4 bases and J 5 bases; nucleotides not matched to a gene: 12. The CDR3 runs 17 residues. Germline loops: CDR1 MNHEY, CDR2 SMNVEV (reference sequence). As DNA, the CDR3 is TGTGCCAGCAGTTCAACACCCGGGGCGGGAGGTACCGGGGAGCTGTTTTTT. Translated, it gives CASSSTPGAGGTGELFF.

CDR3 nucleotides: TGCGCCAGCAGCGGGGAAGGGCGGTACTCTGGAAACACCATATATTTT. Its protein product is CASSGEGRYSGNTIYF. The gene calls are TRBV5-1 and TRBJ1-3; D gene unclear. This CDR3 is 16 amino acids long. The germline CDR1 and CDR2 sequences are SGHRS and YFSETQ. V was cut by 4 bases and J by 0 bases, with 14 bases left in between.

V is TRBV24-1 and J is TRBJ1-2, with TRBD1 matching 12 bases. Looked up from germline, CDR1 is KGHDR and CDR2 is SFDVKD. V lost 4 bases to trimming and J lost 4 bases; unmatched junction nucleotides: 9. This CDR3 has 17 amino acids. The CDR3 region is CATSDSGTGGSLYGYTF. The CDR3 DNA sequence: TGTGCCACCAGTGACTCCGGGACAGGGGGCTCACTCTATGGCTACACCTTC.

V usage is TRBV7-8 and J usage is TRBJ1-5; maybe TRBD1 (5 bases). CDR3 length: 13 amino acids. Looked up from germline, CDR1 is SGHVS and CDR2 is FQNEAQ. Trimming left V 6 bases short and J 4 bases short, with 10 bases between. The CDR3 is CASRQAGNQPQHF. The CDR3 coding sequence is TGTGCCAGCAGACAGGCCGGGAATCAGCCCCAGCATTTT.